This entry concerns a single T cell receptor beta chain. The antigen is not known. Each CDR3 protein gets one entry after TCRdb re-called the reads with MiXCR. The sample comprises around 540,000 distinct CDR3 sequences, 30% to 40% of which are singletons, and 17% rests with the top ten. Trimming at V came to 7 bases and at J to 0 bases, leaving 4 bases not matched to a gene. The CDR3 loop spans 14 amino acids. Germline lookup yields CDR1 MNHNS and CDR2 SASEGT. The data belong to a study of T cell repertoires in cytomegalovirus infection. Study details: CMV infection and matching HLA type were both indicated by public TCR beta signatures. Study conclusions and caveats: Within the response measured ex vivo, HLA-C-restricted CMV-specific TCR beta clonotypes were dominant. Individuals carrying CMV plus the relevant HLA were identified by cumulative frequency of public TCR beta families.

The chain uses TRBV6-1 and TRBJ2-3; 7 bases are shared with TRBD2. This receptor was obtained from a human donor in good health (CMV status not recorded). Some clones in this sample may be carry-over from other donors' samples. Sequences were derived from cultured PBMCs, sampled from culture after CMV antigen stimulation. CDR3 DNA sequence: TGTGCCAGCACCGGTAGCGGGAGCACAGATACGCAGTATTTT. It specifies CASTGSGSTDTQYF.